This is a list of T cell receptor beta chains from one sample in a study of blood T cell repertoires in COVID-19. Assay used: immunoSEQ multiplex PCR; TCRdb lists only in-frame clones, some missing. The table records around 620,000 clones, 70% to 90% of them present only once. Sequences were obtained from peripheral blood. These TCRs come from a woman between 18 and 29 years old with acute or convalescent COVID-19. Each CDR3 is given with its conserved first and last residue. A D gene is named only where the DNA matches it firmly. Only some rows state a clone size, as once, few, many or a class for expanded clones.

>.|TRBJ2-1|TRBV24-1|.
CATSRPGFNEQFF
TGTGCCACCTCCCGCCCGGGTTTCAATGAGCAGTTCTTC
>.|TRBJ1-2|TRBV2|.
CASSRTVTNYGYTF
TGTGCCAGCAGTCGAACAGTTACTAACTATGGCTACACCTTC
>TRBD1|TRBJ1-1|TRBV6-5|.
CASSSRTGLTEAFF
TGTGCCAGCAGTTCCAGGACAGGGCTTACTGAAGCTTTCTTT
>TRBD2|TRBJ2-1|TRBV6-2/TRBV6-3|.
CASSPWSSGGINEQFF
TGTGCCAGCAGTCCATGGTCTAGCGGGGGTATCAATGAGCAGTTCTTC
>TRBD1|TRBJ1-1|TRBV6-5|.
CASTPGTGITFF
TGTGCCAGCACCCCCGGGACAGGGATTACTTTCTTT
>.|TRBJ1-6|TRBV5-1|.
CASSLDSGVYNSPLHF
TGCGCCAGCAGCTTGGACTCCGGGGTCTACAATTCACCCCTCCACTTT
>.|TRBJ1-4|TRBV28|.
CASSSRTGFNEKLFF
TGTGCCAGCAGTTCCAGAACAGGGTTTAATGAAAAACTGTTTTTT
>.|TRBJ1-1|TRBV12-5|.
CASGQMNTEAFF
TGTGCTAGTGGCCAGATGAACACTGAAGCTTTCTTT
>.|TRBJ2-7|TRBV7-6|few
CASSLAWQSYEQYF
TGTGCCAGCAGCTTAGCATGGCAGTCCTACGAGCAGTACTTC
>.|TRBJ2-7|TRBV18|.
CASSPRRIDRAYPYEQYF
TGTGCCAGCTCACCCCGTCGAATAGACAGAGCCTATCCCTACGAGCAGTACTTC
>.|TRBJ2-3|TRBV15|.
CATSRSGGYGDTQYF
TGTGCCACCAGCAGATCGGGGGGCTACGGAGATACGCAGTATTTT
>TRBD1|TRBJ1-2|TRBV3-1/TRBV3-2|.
CASSPTGDYGYTF
TGTGCCAGCAGCCCGACAGGGGACTATGGCTACACCTTC
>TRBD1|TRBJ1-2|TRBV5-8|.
CASSRGQGINYGYTF
TGTGCCAGCAGCAGGGGACAGGGGATTAACTATGGCTACACCTTC
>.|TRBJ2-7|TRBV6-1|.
CASSVDTAGYEQYF
TGTGCCAGCAGTGTTGACACCGCCGGCTACGAGCAGTACTTC
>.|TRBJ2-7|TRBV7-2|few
CASSQYSETYEQYF
TGTGCCAGCAGCCAATATAGCGAGACCTACGAGCAGTACTTC
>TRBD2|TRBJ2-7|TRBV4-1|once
CASSQGRGGYEQYF
TGCGCCAGCAGCCAAGGGCGGGGGGGATACGAGCAGTACTTC
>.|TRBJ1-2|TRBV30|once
CAWSVLGARGYTF
TGTGCCTGGAGTGTACTGGGGGCACGTGGCTACACCTTC